Here is one T cell receptor beta chain with its context. This clone was recorded at least ten times. Its antigen target is currently unknown. A much bigger clone sits one base away, suggesting this may be a read error. The same CDR3 can be traced to other DNA sequences in this sample. No patient had received any treatment before thyroid surgery. Patient clinical samples collected from about 2012 to 2018 were retrospectively analysed using T-cell receptor beta sequencing. Libraries were made using PCR. Sequencing was performed on an Illumina HiSeq 4000. The TCR beta-chain CDR3 region of each patient was profiled by high-throughput sequencing. The authors processed their data as follows. Drawing on CDR3 differences between clinicopathological groups, the researchers built a classifier meant to tell apart patients with distant-metastatic papillary thyroid cancer. Repertoire diversity was assessed with the Shannon index, and tumor-blood repertoire similarity with the Morisita-Horn index. The public reads were reanalyzed by TCRdb: fastp trimming at Q25, MiXCR alignment, in-frame beta chains only. TCRdb's processing, not the authors' own work, is the source of the V and J calls. The sample table shows tens of thousands of clones, and roughly 26% are seen once. The top ten clones comprise about 8.9% of the sample.

The data stem from a study of metastatic and nonmetastatic thyroid tumors (TCRdb year 2020). For context, the study as a whole: Repertoires were compared across peripheral blood and tumor or nodule tissue samples from malignant and benign thyroid patients.

Results the study describes overall, beyond this receptor: In both blood and tumor samples, TCR beta diversity was reported to be significantly higher in malignant tumors than in benign nodules.

The germline V gene specifies MDHEN as CDR1 and SYDVKM as CDR2. The cysteine opens and the phenylalanine closes a CDR3 of 12 amino acids. The CDR3 DNA has 36 bases and is translated from base 1. The junction carries 11 bases between V and J, which are trimmed by 4 bases and 8 bases respectively. The V gene is TRBV28 and the J gene is TRBJ1-2; the D region possibly corresponds to TRBD1 (5 bases align). The source of this sequence is a female donor with papillary thyroid cancer or a benign thyroid nodule (not recorded which). Some clones in this sample may be carry-over from other donors' samples. Source material: blood. The CDR3 sequence is CASSSLGQGYTF. Read as DNA, the sequence is TGTGCCAGCAGTTCTCTGGGGCAAGGCTACACCTTC.